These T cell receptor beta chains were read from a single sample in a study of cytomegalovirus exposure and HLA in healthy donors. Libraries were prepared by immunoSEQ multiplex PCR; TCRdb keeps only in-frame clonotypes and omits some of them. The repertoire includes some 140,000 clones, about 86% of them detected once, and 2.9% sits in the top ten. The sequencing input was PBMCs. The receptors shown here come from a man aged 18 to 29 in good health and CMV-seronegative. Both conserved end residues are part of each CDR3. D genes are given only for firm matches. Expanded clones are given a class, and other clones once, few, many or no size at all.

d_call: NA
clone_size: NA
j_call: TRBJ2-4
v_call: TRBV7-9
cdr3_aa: CASSPLGGYENIQYF
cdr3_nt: TGTGCCAGCAGCCCCCTGGGCGGGTACGAAAACATTCAGTACTTC

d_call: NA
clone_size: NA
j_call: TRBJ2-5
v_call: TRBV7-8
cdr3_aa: CASSLQGKETQYF
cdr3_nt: TGTGCCAGCAGCTTACAGGGCAAAGAGACCCAGTACTTC

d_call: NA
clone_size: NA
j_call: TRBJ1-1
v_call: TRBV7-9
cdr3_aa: CASSLLTESEAFF
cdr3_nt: TGTGCCAGCAGCTTGCTGACAGAGTCTGAAGCTTTCTTT

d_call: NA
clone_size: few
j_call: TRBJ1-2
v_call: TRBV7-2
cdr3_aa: CASSFGEGGGYTF
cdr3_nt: TGTGCCAGCAGCTTTGGGGAGGGCGGAGGCTACACCTTC

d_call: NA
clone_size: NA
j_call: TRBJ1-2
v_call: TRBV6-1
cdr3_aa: CASSEHSSFGYTF
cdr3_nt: TGTGCCAGCAGTGAACATTCGAGTTTCGGCTACACCTTC

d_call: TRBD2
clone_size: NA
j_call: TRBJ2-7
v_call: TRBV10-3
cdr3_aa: CAIRRGLAGGPGYEQYF
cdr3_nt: TGTGCCATCAGGCGGGGACTAGCGGGAGGGCCCGGGTACGAGCAGTACTTC

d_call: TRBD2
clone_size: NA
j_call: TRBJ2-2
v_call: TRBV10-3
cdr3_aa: CAIGGGAGGELFF
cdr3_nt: TGTGCCATCGGCGGGGGGGCCGGCGGGGAGCTGTTTTTT

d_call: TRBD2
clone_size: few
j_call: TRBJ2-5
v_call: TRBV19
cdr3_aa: CASSPLADAPETQYF
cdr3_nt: TGTGCCAGTAGTCCTCTAGCGGATGCCCCAGAGACCCAGTACTTC

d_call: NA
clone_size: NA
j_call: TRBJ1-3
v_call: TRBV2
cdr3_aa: CASTGLRSSGNTIYF
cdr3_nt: TGTGCCAGCACTGGACTGAGAAGCTCTGGAAACACCATATATTTT

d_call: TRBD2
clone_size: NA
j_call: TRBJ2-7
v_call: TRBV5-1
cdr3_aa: CASSLEGRGLTEQYF
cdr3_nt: TGCGCCAGCAGCTTGGAGGGGCGGGGGTTGACCGAGCAGTACTTC

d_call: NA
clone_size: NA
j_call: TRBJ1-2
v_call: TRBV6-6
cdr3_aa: CASSRQNRDPVGYTF
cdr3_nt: TGTGCCAGCAGTCGCCAAAACAGGGACCCGGTTGGCTACACCTTC